This entry describes one T cell receptor (beta chain). Its antigen remains unknown. Measured with immunoSEQ multiplex PCR; TCRdb has only the in-frame clones, and not every one. The sample consists of tens of thousands of clones, approximately 85% of them appearing once. This specimen belongs to a study of T cell responses to AZD1222 COVID-19 vaccine. Study findings and constraints: Dominant CD4 TCR responses targeted spike regions 160-218 and 743-854.

Samples with a second dose at about 4 or about 12 weeks were pooled together. This CDR3 has 16 amino acids. V was pared by 1 base and J by 2 bases, with 0 bases of the junction left unmatched. CDR1 LNHDA and CDR2 SQIVND come from the germline V gene (reference sequence). V is TRBV19 and J is TRBJ2-6, with 9 positions matching TRBD1. The sequence was obtained from an adult who received the AZD1222 COVID-19 vaccine. Material: peripheral blood, obtained 28 days after the second AZD1222 dose. This CDR3 is CASSIGTGAGANVLTF. Here the CDR3 DNA reads TGTGCCAGTAGTATAGGGACAGGGGCTGGGGCCAACGTCCTGACTTTC.